Following are 21 T cell receptor beta chains from one sample sequenced in a study of T cell changes during pregnancy in multiple sclerosis. The table came from immunoSEQ multiplex PCR; TCRdb's copy has only in-frame clones and leaves some out. This table holds 20,000 to 25,000 clones, roughly 80% found once. This material consisted of CD8+ T cells from peripheral blood mononuclear cells, taken in the first trimester of pregnancy. The source is a female donor in good health, enrolled as a control in a pregnancy study.

This clone was observed at least ten times. The gene calls are TRBV27 and TRBJ2-7; 8 bases agree with TRBD2. CDR1 is MNHEY and CDR2 is SMNVEV in the germline V gene (reference sequence). The CDR3 extends over 13 amino acids. V gave up 8 bases and J gave up 3 bases; unmatched junction bases: 6. CDR3 in DNA: TGTGCCAGCTCCATAAGCGGGGGCTACGAGCAGTACTTC. This encodes CASSISGGYEQYF.

Here the CDR3 DNA reads TGTGCCAGCAGCGTAGGAGGCTCTGTCTTGATAGGTAGCACAGATACGCAGTATTTT. Amino acid sequence: CASSVGGSVLIGSTDTQYF. The chain has TRBV9 and TRBJ2-3; no clear D gene. V dropped 0 bases and J dropped 0 bases, with 20 bases sitting between them. The CDR3 extends over 19 amino acids. Germline V gene data show CDR1 as SGDLS and CDR2 as YYNGEE.

The gene calls are TRBV4-2 and TRBJ1-5; 9 positions agree with TRBD1. The germline V gene has CDR1 LGHNA and CDR2 YNFKEQ. The V and J ends lost 0 bases and 2 bases, in that order; junction bases with no gene match: 2. The CDR3 extends over 16 amino acids. CDR3 sequence (DNA): TGTGCCAGCAGCCAAGAACAGGGGGCTGGCAATCAGCCCCAGCATTTT. Its translation is CASSQEQGAGNQPQHF.

The J gene is TRBJ2-3, the V gene TRBV7-3; D may be TRBD2 (6 bases). The CDR3 consists of 15 residues. The germline CDR1 and CDR2 sequences are SGHTA and FQGTGA. The V end lost 5 bases, the J end lost 0 bases, and 12 bases lay between the germline ends. This CDR3 reads CASSPISGSTDTQYF. Written as DNA, the CDR3 is TGTGCCAGCAGCCCCATTAGCGGAAGCACAGATACGCAGTATTTT.

A few counts support this clone. V is TRBV9 and J is TRBJ1-1; D not certain. CDR3 length: 12 amino acids. CDR1 is SGDLS, CDR2 YYNGEE, per germline. The V end lost 0 bases, the J end lost 9 bases, and 9 bases lay between the germline ends. CDR3 residues: CASSVGEGKAFF. For the CDR3, the DNA is TGTGCCAGCAGCGTAGGAGAGGGTAAAGCTTTCTTT.

This clone was found once. The chain joins TRBV7-8 to TRBJ2-7; D call uncertain. Germline-derived CDR1 and CDR2 are SGHVS and FQNEAQ. CDR3 length equals 15 residues. V was cut by 5 bases and J by 5 bases, with 19 bases left in between. CDR3 sequence: CASSLDRSPPHEQYF. The CDR3 DNA reads TGTGCCAGCAGCCTAGACCGGTCCCCACCCCACGAGCAGTACTTC.

This clone was recorded once. This chain joins TRBV6-1 and TRBJ2-5; possibly TRBD2 for D (5 bases). Trimming left V 0 bases short and J 5 bases short, with 13 bases between. There are 15 residues in the CDR3. In germline, CDR1 is MNHNS, CDR2 SASEGT. In DNA, the CDR3 is TGTGCCAGCAGTGAAGCGCCGGGAACAACGGAGACCCAGTACTTC. Amino acids: CASSEAPGTTETQYF.

The rearrangement uses TRBV29-1 and TRBJ2-7; D may be TRBD1 (5 bases). V dropped 8 bases and J dropped 0 bases, with 14 bases sitting between them. Germline V CDR1 and CDR2: SQVTM, ANQGSEA. This CDR3 is built from 13 residues. CDR3 DNA sequence: TGCAGCTTTCGCACGGACACCTCCTACGAGCAGTACTTC. Translated, it gives CSFRTDTSYEQYF.

V usage is TRBV5-6 and J usage is TRBJ1-2; 12 bases are a match to TRBD1. The length of the CDR3 is 17 residues. Germline V gene sequence: CDR1 SGHDT, CDR2 YYEEEE. Trimming cost V 4 bases and J 3 bases; bases outside gene matches: 10. The DNA of the CDR3 is TGTGCCAGCAGCGTAACGGGACAGGGGGCCCGGGACTATGGCTACACCTTC. It encodes CASSVTGQGARDYGYTF.

This clone appeared once. This chain uses TRBV5-4 with TRBJ2-3, with 10 bases identical to TRBD2. The CDR3 covers 15 residues. Losses at the gene ends were 5 bases for V and 6 bases for J; bases not matched to a gene: 9. The germline V gene encodes CDR1 SGHNT and CDR2 YYREEE (reference sequence). CDR3 amino acids: CASRRGTSASDTQYF. In nucleotides, the CDR3 is TGTGCCAGCAGGCGTGGGACTAGCGCCTCCGATACGCAGTATTTT.

The chain recombines TRBV13 with TRBJ2-7, with TRBD1 matching 9 bases. This CDR3 spans 14 amino acids. Germline CDR1 PRHDT, CDR2 FYEKMQ (reference sequence). Trimming at V came to 1 base and at J to 4 bases, leaving 2 bases not matched to a gene. The CDR3 DNA reads as TGTGCCAGCAGCTTAGACAGGGGGCCTTACGAGCAGTACTTC. It is translated as CASSLDRGPYEQYF. The full variable domain, rest sourced from reference TRBV13 and TRBJ2-7, is AAGVIQSPRHLIKEKRETATLKCYPIPRHDTVYWYQQGPGQDPQFLISFYEKMQSDKGSIPDRFSAQQFSDYHSELNMSSLELGDSALYFCASSLDRGPYEQYFGPGTRLTVT.

V is TRBV5-6 and J is TRBJ2-7; D is perhaps TRBD2 (5 bases). V shed 2 bases and J shed 1 base, with 7 bases lying between them. Germline assignment: CDR1 SGHDT and CDR2 YYEEEE. This CDR3 is 13 amino acids long. CDR3 loop: CASSFLASYEQYF. For the CDR3, the DNA is TGTGCCAGCAGCTTCCTAGCTTCCTACGAGCAGTACTTC.

The chain has TRBV9 and TRBJ2-5; TRBD2 might be the D (7 bases). This CDR3 is built from 16 residues. Deletions cut 4 bases from V and 2 bases from J, with 18 bases between. Germline V CDR1 and CDR2: SGDLS, YYNGEE. The CDR3 nucleotides are TGTGCCAGCAGCCCCAAGGGGGGGGGCTGGCAAGAGACCCAGTACTTC. This encodes CASSPKGGGWQETQYF.

V and J are TRBV7-2 and TRBJ2-3, with 10 bases fitting TRBD2. The V segment lost 5 bases and the J segment 0 bases; nucleotides outside the gene matches: 2. Germline lookup yields CDR1 SGHTA and CDR2 FQGNSA. This CDR3 contains 15 residues. CDR3 DNA sequence: TGTGCCAGCAGCCCGACTAGCGGGAGCACAGATACGCAGTATTTT. It is translated as CASSPTSGSTDTQYF.

This clone appeared a few times. This chain uses TRBV28 with TRBJ1-2; 7 positions agree with TRBD1. The germline CDR1 and CDR2 sequences are MDHEN and SYDVKM. This CDR3 is built from 14 residues. V lost 4 bases, J lost 7 bases, and 9 bases stayed unmatched. CDR3 loop: CASSSLPQGSGYTF. The CDR3 DNA is TGTGCCAGCAGTTCCCTTCCACAGGGGTCTGGCTACACCTTC.

The J gene is TRBJ2-3, the V gene TRBV15, with D possibly matching TRBD1 (5 bases). Trimming left V 0 bases short and J 6 bases short, with 13 bases between. CDR3 length equals 15 residues. Germline CDR1 reads LNHNV; CDR2 reads YYDKDF (reference sequence). The CDR3 nucleotides are TGTGCCACCAGCAGAGAGGGGCAGGCGCCCGATACGCAGTATTTT. This translates into CATSREGQAPDTQYF.

This sequence joins TRBV6-4 and TRBJ1-2, with TRBD1 as a possible D gene (6 bases). V gave up 4 bases and J gave up 6 bases, with 21 bases separating them. CDR1 is MRHNA and CDR2 is SNTAGT in the germline V gene. The CDR3 runs to 16 residues. CDR3 coding DNA: TGTGCCAGCAGTGGTCGGGCAGGGGAATTTTCCGATGGCTACACCTTC. Its translation: CASSGRAGEFSDGYTF.

The V call is TRBV18, the J call TRBJ1-2; TRBD1 matches 7 bases. CDR1 is KGHSH, CDR2 LQKENI, per germline. V shed 3 bases, J shed 8 bases, and the junction held 6 bases outside the gene matches. The CDR3 has 13 residues. The DNA for the CDR3 is TGTGCCAGCTCACCTTCTACAGGGGTCGGCTACACCTTC. This encodes CASSPSTGVGYTF.

The chain combines TRBV6-4 with TRBJ1-5; D is unclear. The CDR3 loop spans 16 amino acids. The germline V gene has CDR1 MRHNA and CDR2 SNTAGT. With 4 bases removed from V and 3 bases from J, the gap between germline ends came to 16 bases. CDR3 in amino acids: CASSGTAGGSNQPQHF. The CDR3 coding sequence is TGTGCCAGCAGTGGCACGGCCGGAGGGTCCAATCAGCCCCAGCATTTT.

J is TRBJ2-1 and V is TRBV7-2, with 12 nucleotides matching TRBD2. Germline lookup yields CDR1 SGHTA and CDR2 FQGNSA. Losses at the gene ends were 4 bases for V and 3 bases for J; bases not matched to a gene: 4. This CDR3 comprises 16 residues. CDR3 nucleotides: TGTGCCAGCAGCTCAGGACTAGCGGGGTTCTACAATGAGCAGTTCTTC. It translates to CASSSGLAGFYNEQFF.

The chain combines TRBV15 with TRBJ2-2, with a possible D match to TRBD1 (5 bases). Germline CDR1 is LNHNV and CDR2 is YYDKDF (reference sequence). The V gene lost 0 bases and the J gene lost 4 bases, with 9 bases spanning the gap. The CDR3 has 15 amino acids. The CDR3 loop reads CATSRESGRTGELFF. In DNA form, the CDR3 reads TGTGCCACCAGCAGAGAGTCAGGGCGCACCGGGGAGCTGTTTTTT.